The T cell receptor beta chain described here comes from a study of cytomegalovirus exposure and HLA in healthy donors. On the study more broadly: In terms of ancestry, the Caucasian-associated cluster contained 75% to 85% of the approximately 400 genotyped donors. Regarding the study as a whole: In most subjects, TCR beta sequences reportedly gave accurate predictions of HLA-A and HLA-B alleles. An assumption of roughly uniform sequencing depth across donors underlay the presence/absence analyses.

This CDR3 comprises 17 residues. V lost 2 bases to trimming and J lost 0 bases, with 14 bases between them. Germline V gene data show CDR1 as KGHSH and CDR2 as LQKENI. As for this clone: The antigen is undetermined.

60 Vbeta and 13 Jbeta primers were used in PCR. Method: immunoSEQ multiplex PCR; TCRdb's copy keeps in-frame clones and lacks some. The sample yields approximately 58,000 clones, approximately 80% seen once. The chain is built from TRBV18 and TRBJ2-1; D possibly corresponds to TRBD1 (6 bases). This TCR derives from a young man in good health and CMV-seronegative. The material sequenced was PBMCs. As DNA, the CDR3 is TGTGCCAGCTCACCAAGACAGGTGAGCCACTCCTACAATGAGCAGTTCTTC. Translating it yields CASSPRQVSHSYNEQFF.